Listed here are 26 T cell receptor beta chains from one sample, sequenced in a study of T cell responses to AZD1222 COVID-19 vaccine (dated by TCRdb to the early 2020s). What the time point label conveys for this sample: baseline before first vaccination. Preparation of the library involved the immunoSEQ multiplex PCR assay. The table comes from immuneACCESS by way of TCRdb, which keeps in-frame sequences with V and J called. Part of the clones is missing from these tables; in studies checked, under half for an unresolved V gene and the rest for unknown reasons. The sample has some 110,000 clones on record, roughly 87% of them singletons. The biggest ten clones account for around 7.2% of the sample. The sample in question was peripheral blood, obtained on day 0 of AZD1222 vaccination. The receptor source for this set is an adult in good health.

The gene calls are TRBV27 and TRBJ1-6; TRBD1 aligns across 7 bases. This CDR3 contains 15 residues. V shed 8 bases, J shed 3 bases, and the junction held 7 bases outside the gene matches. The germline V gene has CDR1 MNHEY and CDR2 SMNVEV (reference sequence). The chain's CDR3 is CASGPDRYYNSPLHF. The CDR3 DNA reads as TGTGCCAGCGGCCCGGACAGGTACTATAATTCACCCCTCCACTTT.

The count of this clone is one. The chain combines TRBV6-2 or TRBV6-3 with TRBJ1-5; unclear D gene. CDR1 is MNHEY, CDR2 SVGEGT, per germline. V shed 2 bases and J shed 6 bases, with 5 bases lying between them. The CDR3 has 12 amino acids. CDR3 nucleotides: TGTGCCAGCAGTTACGATTTTCAGCCCCAGCATTTT. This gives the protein CASSYDFQPQHF.

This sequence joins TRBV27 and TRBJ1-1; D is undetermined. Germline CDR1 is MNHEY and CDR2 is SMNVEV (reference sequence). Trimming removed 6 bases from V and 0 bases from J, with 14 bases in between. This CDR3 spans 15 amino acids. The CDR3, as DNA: TGTGCCAGCAGCTCAGAACGGTGGATGAACACTGAAGCTTTCTTT. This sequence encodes CASSSERWMNTEAFF.

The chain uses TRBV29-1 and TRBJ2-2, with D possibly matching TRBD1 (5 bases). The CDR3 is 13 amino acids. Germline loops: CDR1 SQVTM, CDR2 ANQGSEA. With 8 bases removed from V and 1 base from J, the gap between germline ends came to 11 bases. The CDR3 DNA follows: TGCAGCTTGATGGACAAGAACACCGGGGAGCTGTTTTTT. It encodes CSLMDKNTGELFF.

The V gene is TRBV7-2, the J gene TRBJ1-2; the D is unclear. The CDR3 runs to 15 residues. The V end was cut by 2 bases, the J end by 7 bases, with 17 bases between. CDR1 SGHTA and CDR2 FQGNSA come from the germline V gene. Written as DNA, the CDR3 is TGTGCCAGCAGCTTATTCGGTACGGGCCGGGGTGGCTACACCTTC. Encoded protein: CASSLFGTGRGGYTF.

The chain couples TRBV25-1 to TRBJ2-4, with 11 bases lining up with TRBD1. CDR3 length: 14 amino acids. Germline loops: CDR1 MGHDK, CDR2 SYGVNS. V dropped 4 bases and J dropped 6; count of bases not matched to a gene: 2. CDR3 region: CASSGDRGINIQYF. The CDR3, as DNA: TGTGCCAGCAGTGGGGACAGGGGGATAAACATTCAGTACTTC.

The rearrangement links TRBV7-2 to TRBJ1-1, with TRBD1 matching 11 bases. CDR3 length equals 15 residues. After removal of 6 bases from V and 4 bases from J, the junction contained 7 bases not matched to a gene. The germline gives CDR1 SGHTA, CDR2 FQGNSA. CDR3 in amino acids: CASRTGTGGATEAFF. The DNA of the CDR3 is TGTGCCAGCAGAACCGGGACAGGGGGTGCCACTGAAGCTTTCTTT.

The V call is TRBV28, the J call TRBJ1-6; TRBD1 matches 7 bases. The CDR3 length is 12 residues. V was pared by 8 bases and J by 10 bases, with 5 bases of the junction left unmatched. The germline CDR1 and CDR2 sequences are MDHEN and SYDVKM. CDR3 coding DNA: TGTGCCAGCGGCACAGGGGACTCACCCCTCCACTTT. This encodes CASGTGDSPLHF.

CDR3 residues: CASSQAGTGAYEQYF. DNA of the CDR3: TGTGCCAGCAGCCAAGCCGGGACAGGGGCCTACGAGCAGTACTTC. The V call is TRBV3-1 (or the pseudogene TRBV3-2), the J call TRBJ2-7; TRBD1 matches at 10 bases. The CDR3 consists of 15 residues. With V trimmed by 1 base and J by 2 bases, 2 bases remained unmatched. The germline CDR1 and CDR2 sequences are LGHDT and YNNKEL (reference sequence).

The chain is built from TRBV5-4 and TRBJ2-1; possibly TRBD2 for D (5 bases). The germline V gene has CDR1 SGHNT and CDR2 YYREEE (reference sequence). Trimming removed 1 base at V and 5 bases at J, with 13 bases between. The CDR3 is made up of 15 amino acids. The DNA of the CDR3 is TGTGCCAGCAGCTTGCTCACGGGATCAAACAATGAGCAGTTCTTC. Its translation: CASSLLTGSNNEQFF.

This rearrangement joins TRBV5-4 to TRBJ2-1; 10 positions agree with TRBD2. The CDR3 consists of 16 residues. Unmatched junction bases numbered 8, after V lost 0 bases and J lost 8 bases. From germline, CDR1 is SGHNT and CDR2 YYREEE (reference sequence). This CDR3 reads CASSLASLAGAHEQFF. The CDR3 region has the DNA TGTGCCAGCAGCTTGGCCAGTCTAGCGGGAGCCCATGAGCAGTTCTTC.

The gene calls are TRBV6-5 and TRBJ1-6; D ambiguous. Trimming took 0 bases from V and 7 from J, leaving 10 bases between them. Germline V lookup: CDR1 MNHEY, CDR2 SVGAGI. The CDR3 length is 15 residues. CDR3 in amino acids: CASSYSIAGNSPLHF. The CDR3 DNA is TGTGCCAGCAGTTACTCGATAGCGGGAAATTCACCCCTCCACTTT.

CDR3 DNA: TGTGCCAGCATAATGGGACAGGGGAACACTGAAGCTTTCTTT. Translated: CASIMGQGNTEAFF. This chain links TRBV7-3 with TRBJ1-1, with 9 bases identical to TRBD1. Germline V gene sequence: CDR1 SGHTA, CDR2 FQGTGA. The CDR3 extends over 14 amino acids. J lost 1 base, V lost 7 bases, and 4 bases had no gene match.

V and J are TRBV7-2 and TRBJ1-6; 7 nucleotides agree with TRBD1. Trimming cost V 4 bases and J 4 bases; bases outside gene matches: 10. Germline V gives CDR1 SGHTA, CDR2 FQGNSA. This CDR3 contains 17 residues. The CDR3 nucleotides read TGTGCCAGCAGCTACCGACAGGGACCCCTTTATAATTCACCCCTCCACTTT. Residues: CASSYRQGPLYNSPLHF.

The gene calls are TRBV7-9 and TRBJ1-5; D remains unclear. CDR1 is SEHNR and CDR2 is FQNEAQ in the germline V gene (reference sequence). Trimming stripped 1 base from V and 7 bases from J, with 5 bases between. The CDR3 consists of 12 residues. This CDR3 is CASSLGRQPQHF. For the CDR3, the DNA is TGTGCCAGCAGCTTAGGACGGCAGCCCCAGCATTTT.

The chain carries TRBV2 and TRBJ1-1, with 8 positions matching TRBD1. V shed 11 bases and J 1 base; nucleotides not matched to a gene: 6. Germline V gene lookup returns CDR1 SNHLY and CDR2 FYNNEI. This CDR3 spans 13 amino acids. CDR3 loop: CACDRGGNTEAFF. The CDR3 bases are TGTGCCTGCGACAGGGGCGGGAACACTGAAGCTTTCTTT. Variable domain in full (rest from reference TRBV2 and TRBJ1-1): EPEVTQTPSHQVTQMGQEVILRCVPISNHLYFYWYRQILGQKVEFLVSFYNNEISEKSEIFDDQFSVERPDGSNFTLKIRSTKLEDSAMYFCACDRGGNTEAFFGQGTRLTVV.

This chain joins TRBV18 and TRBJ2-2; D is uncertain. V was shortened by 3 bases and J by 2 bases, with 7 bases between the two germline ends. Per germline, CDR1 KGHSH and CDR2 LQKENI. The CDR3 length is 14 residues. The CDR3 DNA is TGTGCCAGCTCACCGGGCACAAACACCGGGGAGCTGTTTTTT. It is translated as CASSPGTNTGELFF.

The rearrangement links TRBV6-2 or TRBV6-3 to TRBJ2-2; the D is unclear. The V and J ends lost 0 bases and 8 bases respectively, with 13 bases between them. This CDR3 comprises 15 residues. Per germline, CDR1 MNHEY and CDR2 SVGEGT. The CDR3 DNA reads TGTGCCAGCAGTTACTCCCTAGGTGTCCAAGGGGAGCTGTTTTTT. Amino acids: CASSYSLGVQGELFF.

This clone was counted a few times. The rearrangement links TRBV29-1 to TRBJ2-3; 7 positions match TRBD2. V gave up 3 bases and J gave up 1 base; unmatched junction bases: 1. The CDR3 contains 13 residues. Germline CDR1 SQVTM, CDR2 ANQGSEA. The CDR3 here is CSVDLAGTDTQYF. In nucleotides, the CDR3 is TGCAGCGTTGACCTAGCGGGCACAGATACGCAGTATTTT.

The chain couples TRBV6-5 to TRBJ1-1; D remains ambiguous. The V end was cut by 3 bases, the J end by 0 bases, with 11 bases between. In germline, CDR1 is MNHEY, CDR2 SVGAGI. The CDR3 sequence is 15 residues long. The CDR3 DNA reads TGTGCCAGCAGTTATTTAAAGGGCATGAACACTGAAGCTTTCTTT. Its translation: CASSYLKGMNTEAFF.

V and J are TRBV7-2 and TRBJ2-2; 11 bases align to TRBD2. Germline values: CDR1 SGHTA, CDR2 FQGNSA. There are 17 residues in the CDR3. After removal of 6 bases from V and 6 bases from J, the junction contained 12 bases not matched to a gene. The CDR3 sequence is CASRTPSGGLPAGELFF. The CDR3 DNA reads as TGTGCCAGCAGAACCCCTAGCGGGGGGCTCCCGGCCGGGGAGCTGTTTTTT.

The CDR3 DNA follows: TGCAGCGGGGTAACGGGACAGGGAATCGCTGAAGCTTTCTTT. It yields the protein CSGVTGQGIAEAFF. J is TRBJ1-1 and V is TRBV29-1, with TRBD1 matching over 9 bases. Trimming took 7 bases from V and 6 from J; bases not matched to a gene: 12. Per germline, CDR1 SQVTM and CDR2 ANQGSEA. This CDR3 has 14 amino acids.

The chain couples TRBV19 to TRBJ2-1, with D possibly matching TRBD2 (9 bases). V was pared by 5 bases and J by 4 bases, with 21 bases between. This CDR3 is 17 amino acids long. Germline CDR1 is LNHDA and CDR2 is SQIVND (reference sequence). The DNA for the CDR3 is TGTGCCAGTAGTCCGAGACAGGGGACTAGCCTTTACAATGAGCAGTTCTTC. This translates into CASSPRQGTSLYNEQFF.

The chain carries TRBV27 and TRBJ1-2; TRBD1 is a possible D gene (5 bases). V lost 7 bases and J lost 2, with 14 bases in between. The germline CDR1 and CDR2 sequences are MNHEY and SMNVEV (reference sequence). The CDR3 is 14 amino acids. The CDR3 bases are TGTGCCAGCAAACCGACCAGGGAAAACTATGGCTACACCTTC. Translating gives CASKPTRENYGYTF.

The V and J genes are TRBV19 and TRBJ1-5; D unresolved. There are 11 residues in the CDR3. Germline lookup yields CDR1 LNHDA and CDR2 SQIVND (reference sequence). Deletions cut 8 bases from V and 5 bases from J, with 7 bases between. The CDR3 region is CASGPYQPQHF. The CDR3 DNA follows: TGTGCCAGTGGCCCCTATCAGCCCCAGCATTTT.

The CDR3 DNA sequence: TGCGCCAGCAGCTTGTCAGACCCGGGGCACACTGAAGCTTTCTTT. It codes for CASSLSDPGHTEAFF. V gene TRBV5-1 combines with J gene TRBJ1-1, with a weak D call TRBD1 (5 bases). The CDR3 length is 15 residues. V was clipped by 1 base and J by 3 bases, with 13 bases between them. The V gene's germline CDR1 is SGHRS and CDR2 YFSETQ.